Each of the 28 T cell receptor beta chains below was sequenced from the same sample in a study of T cell repertoires in cytomegalovirus infection. TCRdb ran MiXCR on the reads and lists one entry per CDR3 protein. The sample records some 700,000 distinct CDR3 sequences, approximately 34% being singletons. Sequences were obtained from PBMCs. The source of these receptors is a human donor in good health (CMV status not recorded). Some clones in this sample may be carry-over from other donors' samples.

This clonotype was found many times. This rearrangement joins TRBV7-8 to TRBJ1-1; a weak D match, TRBD1 (5 bases). CDR1 and CDR2 (germline): SGHVS, FQNEAQ. This CDR3 has 15 amino acids. V was trimmed by 6 bases and J by 0 bases, leaving 14 bases between them. The CDR3: CASRQDGGVNTEAFF. In DNA, the CDR3 is TGTGCCAGCAGGCAAGATGGGGGAGTGAACACTGAAGCTTTCTTT.

The rearrangement links TRBV5-1 to TRBJ2-3; D unresolved. This CDR3 spans 16 amino acids. Germline lookup yields CDR1 SGHRS and CDR2 YFSETQ. V was shortened by 0 bases and J by 0 bases, with 11 bases between the two germline ends. In DNA form, the CDR3 reads TGCGCCAGCAGCTTGGGTAGCAGAGCTAGCACAGATACGCAGTATTTT. Translated: CASSLGSRASTDTQYF.

This clonotype appeared many times. The chain joins TRBV7-2 to TRBJ2-1; D unresolved. CDR1 is SGHTA, CDR2 FQGNSA, per germline. Trimming stripped 5 bases from V and 1 base from J, with 12 bases between. The CDR3 totals 15 residues. The DNA of the CDR3 is TGTGCCAGCAGCCCCCCCGGGCGATCCTACAATGAGCAGTTCTTC. It specifies CASSPPGRSYNEQFF. Full variable domain (rest looked up from reference TRBV7-2 and TRBJ2-1): GAGVSQSPSNKVTEKGKDVELRCDPISGHTALYWYRQSLGQGLEFLIYFQGNSAPDKSGLPSDRFSAERTGGSVSTLTIQRTQQEDSAVYLCASSPPGRSYNEQFFGPGTRLTVL.

This clonotype was seen a handful of times. This chain connects TRBV7-9 to TRBJ2-5; 7 positions match TRBD2. The V and J ends lost 3 bases and 3 bases, in that order; junction bases with no gene match: 4. Germline assignment: CDR1 SEHNR and CDR2 FQNEAQ (reference sequence). The CDR3 extends over 14 amino acids. The CDR3 sequence is CASSFTGLKETQYF. CDR3 nucleotides: TGTGCCAGCAGCTTTACGGGACTAAAAGAGACCCAGTACTTC.

This clonotype has just a few counts. This chain joins TRBV6-1 and TRBJ2-7, with no clear D. The V and J ends lost 4 bases and 4 bases respectively, with 8 bases between them. From germline, CDR1 is MNHNS and CDR2 SASEGT. CDR3 length equals 12 residues. The CDR3 protein is CASSGSLYEQYF. In nucleotides, the CDR3 is TGTGCCAGCAGTGGAAGCCTTTACGAGCAGTACTTC.

There are a few counts of this clonotype. This chain links TRBV20-1 with TRBJ2-7, with D possibly matching TRBD1 (6 bases). V was clipped by 0 bases and J by 5 bases, with 14 bases between them. The length of the CDR3 is 14 residues. Per the germline V gene, CDR1 is DFQATT and CDR2 is SNEGSKA (reference sequence). CDR3 nucleotides: TGCAGTGCTAGAGATACTGGCCGGGACAACGAGCAGTACTTC. It specifies CSARDTGRDNEQYF.

The J gene is TRBJ1-5, the V gene TRBV10-3, with TRBD1 matching over 12 bases. Trimming removed 10 bases from V and 2 bases from J; junction bases left unmatched: 3. CDR1 is ENHRY and CDR2 is SYGVKD in the germline V gene. This CDR3 has 14 amino acids. For the CDR3, the DNA is TGTGCCACGGGACAGGGGGCTGGCAATCAGCCCCAGCATTTT. Translation gives CATGQGAGNQPQHF.

On this clonotype itself: In this CDR3 the conserved last residue, phenylalanine or tryptophan, is missing, so a read error is likely. The chain recombines TRBV19 with TRBJ2-1, with 10 bases matching TRBD2. There are 15 residues in the CDR3. After removal of 6 bases from V and 6 bases from J, the junction contained 8 bases not matched to a gene. Germline-derived CDR1 and CDR2 are LNHDA and SQIVND (reference sequence). Here the CDR3 reads CASRWGLAIGNEQFL. The CDR3, as DNA: TGTGCCAGTAGGTGGGGACTAGCGATTGGCAATGAGCAGTTCTTA.

This clonotype was counted at least ten times. The genes are TRBV7-6 and TRBJ2-1; 15 bases are shared with TRBD2. J gave up 10 bases and V 6 bases, and 7 bases lay outside the gene matches. The CDR3 runs 15 residues. The germline V gene encodes CDR1 SGHVS and CDR2 FNYEAQ. CDR3 coding DNA: TGTGCCAGCAGTTCTTGGACTAGCGGGGGGGGAGAGCAGTTCTTC. Residues: CASSSWTSGGGEQFF.

About this clonotype itself: One end of the junction is discordant with germline, which a read error may explain. This sequence joins TRBV6-1 and TRBJ1-2; the D gene is possibly TRBD1 (5 bases). This CDR3 contains 15 residues. Germline-derived CDR1 and CDR2 are MNHNS and SASEGT. DNA of the CDR3: TGTGCCAGCATTGAAGCGCCGACAGCTAACTATGGCTACACCTTC. This translates into CASIEAPTANYGYTF.

The chain employs TRBV20-1 and TRBJ2-7, with D perhaps TRBD1 (6 bases). From germline, CDR1 is DFQATT and CDR2 SNEGSKA (reference sequence). The CDR3 covers 13 residues. V was cut by 3 bases and J by 6 bases, with 15 bases left in between. CDR3 protein: CSASRQGLGEQYF. DNA of the CDR3: TGCAGTGCTAGCAGGCAGGGGTTGGGCGAGCAGTACTTC.

The J gene is TRBJ2-2, the V gene TRBV28; D is undetermined. Germline V gene data show CDR1 as MDHEN and CDR2 as SYDVKM. V was shortened by 3 bases and J by 6 bases, with 8 bases between the two germline ends. The CDR3 spans 13 residues. The CDR3 loop reads CASSFFGSGELFF. DNA of the CDR3: TGTGCCAGCAGTTTTTTTGGGTCCGGGGAGCTGTTTTTT.

The V and J genes are TRBV7-9 and TRBJ1-1; D is undetermined. The germline V and J ends were trimmed by 11 bases and 0 bases, with 13 bases remaining between them. This CDR3 contains 13 residues. The V gene's germline CDR1 is SEHNR and CDR2 FQNEAQ (reference sequence). Here the CDR3 DNA reads TGTGCCTTAACGACGGCGGTGAACACTGAAGCTTTCTTT. Translated, it gives CALTTAVNTEAFF. Full variable domain (outside the CDR3, taken from reference TRBV7-9 and TRBJ1-1): DTGVSQNPRHKITKRGQNVTFRCDPISEHNRLYWYRQTLGQGPEFLTYFQNEAQLEKSRLLSDRFSAERPKGSFSTLEIQRTEQGDSAMYLCALTTAVNTEAFFGQGTRLTVV.

The rearrangement uses TRBV20-1 and TRBJ2-7; 9 positions agree with TRBD2. CDR1 and CDR2 from the germline V gene are DFQATT and SNEGSKA (reference sequence). The CDR3 is 14 amino acids. V trimming: 3 bases; J trimming: 6 bases; junction bases outside the gene matches: 9. This chain's CDR3 is CSARGTSNSPEQYF. As DNA, the CDR3 is TGCAGTGCTAGGGGGACTAGCAACTCCCCCGAGCAGTACTTC.

The sample holds a few counts of this clonotype. CDR3 sequence reads: CSGNRGTLNTEAFF. CDR3 coding DNA: TGCAGCGGGAACAGGGGGACCTTGAACACTGAAGCTTTCTTT. The chain has TRBV29-1 and TRBJ1-1; 8 bases line up with TRBD1. From germline, CDR1 is SQVTM and CDR2 ANQGSEA. There are 14 residues in the CDR3. The V segment lost 7 bases and the J segment 0 bases; nucleotides outside the gene matches: 7.

This clonotype was recorded a few times. This chain uses TRBV6-1 with TRBJ2-1; 12 bases are a match to TRBD2. CDR1 is MNHNS and CDR2 is SASEGT in the germline V gene. The CDR3 is 16 residues long. V lost 5 bases, J lost 4 bases, and 6 bases stayed unmatched. CDR3 nucleotide sequence: TGTGCCAGCAGTCAACTAGCGGGAGGTTATTACAATGAGCAGTTCTTC. It codes for CASSQLAGGYYNEQFF.

The genes are TRBV5-5 and TRBJ2-7; possibly TRBD1 for D (5 bases). Trimming removed 1 base at V and 6 bases at J, with 17 bases between. The CDR3 covers 15 residues. CDR1 and CDR2 from the germline V gene are SGHKS and YYEKEE (reference sequence). The CDR3 bases are TGTGCCAGCAGCTTGCCGGGCAGGGTGGTCGGCGAGCAGTACTTC. This translates into CASSLPGRVVGEQYF.

This chain connects TRBV6-2 or TRBV6-3 to TRBJ2-1; D may be TRBD1 (6 bases). This CDR3 has 16 residues. V lost 2 bases to trimming and J lost 8 bases, with 19 bases between them. CDR1 is MNHEY, CDR2 SVGEGT, per germline. CDR3 in DNA: TGTGCCAGCAGTTACGATAAGGGGGAGTTTATTTATGAGCAGTTCTTC. Translation gives CASSYDKGEFIYEQFF.

The table lists this clonotype with a few counts. This sequence joins TRBV19 and TRBJ1-2, with D unresolved. The CDR3 consists of 17 residues. Germline V gene lookup returns CDR1 LNHDA and CDR2 SQIVND (reference sequence). Trimming took 2 bases from V and 2 from J, leaving 18 bases between them. Here the CDR3 DNA reads TGTGCCAGTAGTATACTTGGTGTACGGGAGACGAACTATGGCTACACCTTC. As protein: CASSILGVRETNYGYTF.

This clonotype occurred many times. The J gene is TRBJ1-5, the V gene TRBV7-6; 7 bases match TRBD1. V shed 5 bases and J 6 bases; nucleotides not matched to a gene: 7. The CDR3 totals 14 residues. Germline V lookup: CDR1 SGHVS, CDR2 FNYEAQ. The CDR3 DNA reads TGTGCCAGCAGCACCAGGGGGGTCCTTCAGCCCCAGCATTTT. Residues: CASSTRGVLQPQHF.

This clonotype was observed a handful of times. The chain carries TRBV6-1 and TRBJ2-7; the D gene is possibly TRBD1 (6 bases). V dropped 6 bases and J dropped 5 bases, with 17 bases sitting between them. Germline V gene sequence: CDR1 MNHNS, CDR2 SASEGT. The CDR3 runs to 14 residues. The CDR3 sequence: CASSRPGHQDEQYF. The CDR3 bases are TGTGCCAGCAGCCGACCGGGACACCAGGACGAGCAGTACTTC.

Comments on this clonotype: A much larger clone differs by one base, so this may be a read error. The chain is built from TRBV7-8 and TRBJ2-2; 11 bases fit TRBD2. Germline CDR1 SGHVS, CDR2 FQNEAQ. Trimming cost V 2 bases and J 5 bases; bases outside gene matches: 4. CDR3 size: 16 residues. The CDR3 protein is CASSLLAGGPTGELFF. The CDR3 DNA is TGTGCCAGCAGCTTATTAGCGGGGGGGCCGACCGGGGAGCTGTTTTTT.

The rearrangement uses TRBV6-8 and TRBJ2-7, with D perhaps given as TRBD1 or TRBD2 (5 bases each). CDR3 length: 12 residues. CDR1 is MNHGY, CDR2 SAAAGT, per germline. Trimming took 6 bases from V and 5 from J, leaving 11 bases between them. CDR3 protein: CASSPGPHEQYF. DNA for the CDR3: TGTGCCAGCAGCCCGGGGCCCCACGAGCAGTACTTC.

The chain links TRBV12-3 or TRBV12-4 to TRBJ2-3; the D gene is possibly TRBD2 (5 bases). CDR3 length: 15 residues. The V end lost 5 bases, the J end lost 7 bases, and 19 bases lay between the germline ends. The CDR3 here is CASSPGGDPSHTQYF. The CDR3 DNA is TGTGCCAGCAGTCCCGGAGGAGACCCATCGCATACGCAGTATTTT.

This clonotype appeared a few times. The rearrangement uses TRBV7-8 and TRBJ1-3; maybe TRBD1 (5 bases). Germline V gives CDR1 SGHVS, CDR2 FQNEAQ. The CDR3 runs to 14 residues. The V end was cut by 3 bases, the J end by 4 bases, with 10 bases between. CDR3 protein: CASSFPREGNTIYF. The CDR3 coding sequence is TGTGCCAGCAGCTTCCCCAGGGAGGGAAACACCATATATTTT.

This clonotype was counted at least ten times. The gene calls are TRBV7-2 and TRBJ2-2, with 9 bases that match TRBD2. Trimming at V came to 5 bases and at J to 8 bases, leaving 9 bases not matched to a gene. Germline CDR1 and CDR2: SGHTA and FQGNSA. The CDR3 runs to 15 residues. The CDR3 loop reads CASSRGLAGEGELFF. CDR3 nucleotide sequence: TGTGCCAGCAGCCGAGGGTTAGCGGGAGAAGGGGAGCTGTTTTTT.

The CDR3 nucleotides are TGTGCCAGTAGTATACCGAATGAGCAGTTCTTC. It translates to CASSIPNEQFF. The chain combines TRBV19 with TRBJ2-1; the D is unclear. CDR3 length: 11 residues. The V gene lost 2 bases and the J gene lost 7 bases, with 3 bases spanning the gap. Germline V CDR1 and CDR2: LNHDA, SQIVND (reference sequence). Full variable domain (rest looked up from reference TRBV19 and TRBJ2-1): DGGITQSPKYLFRKEGQNVTLSCEQNLNHDAMYWYRQDPGQGLRLIYYSQIVNDFQKGDIAEGYSVSREKKESFPLTVTSAQKNPTAFYLCASSIPNEQFFGPGTRLTVL.

The rearrangement joins TRBV3-1 to TRBJ2-1, with TRBD2 matching 9 bases. The germline V gene encodes CDR1 LGHDT and CDR2 YNNKEL (reference sequence). The CDR3 runs to 17 residues. The ends lost 2 bases at V and 5 bases at J; junction bases unmatched: 10. The CDR3, as DNA: TGTGCCAGCAGCCAAAAAAACAGCGGGGGGACCCACAATGAGCAGTTCTTC. Its protein product is CASSQKNSGGTHNEQFF.